The 31 T cell receptor beta chains below were found in one sample sequenced in a study of OX40 agonist ivuxolimab in advanced cancers. Produced via immunoSEQ multiplex PCR; TCRdb's table is partial and in-frame only. Here the sample spans approximately 60,000 clones, about 90% being singletons. The source material was CD4+ or CD8+ T cells sorted from blood, sampled in a trial of the OX40 agonist ivuxolimab. These receptors were collected from an adult with an advanced solid tumor such as melanoma, head and neck, liver or kidney cancer.

J is TRBJ2-1 and V is TRBV7-8; D is unclear. V shed 6 bases and J shed 0 bases, with 18 bases lying between them. The germline V gene encodes CDR1 SGHVS and CDR2 FQNEAQ. The CDR3 spans 17 residues. CDR3 region: CASRPPLRMSSYNEQFF. For the CDR3, the DNA is TGTGCCAGCAGACCTCCACTAAGGATGAGCTCCTACAATGAGCAGTTCTTC.

On this clone itself: The germline gene is not matched at one end of the junction; a read error may be the cause. In the same sample, other DNA sequences code for this CDR3. The rearrangement uses TRBV5-5 and TRBJ1-5; D is unclear. Germline lookup yields CDR1 SGHKS and CDR2 YYEKEE (reference sequence). The CDR3 is 15 amino acids. The CDR3 sequence is CASSLGGFSNQPQHF. DNA of the CDR3: TGTGCCAGCAGCTTGGGAGGGTTCAGCAATCAGCCCCAGCACTTT. Full variable domain (remainder filled in from reference TRBV5-5 and TRBJ1-5): DAGVTQSPTHLIKTRGQQVTLRCSPISGHKSVSWYQQVLGQGPQFIFQYYEKEERGRGNFPDRFSARQFPNYSSELNVNALLLGDSALYLCASSLGGFSNQPQHFGDGTRLSIL.

Details on this clone: Other DNA sequences of this sample code for an identical CDR3. The chain recombines TRBV10-1 with TRBJ1-1; 7 positions match TRBD1. CDR1 is WNHNN and CDR2 is SYGVQD in the germline V gene (reference sequence). The CDR3 has 12 residues. Trimming removed 7 bases from V and 7 bases from J; junction bases left unmatched: 6. CDR3 bases: TGCGCCAGCACCGCGACAGGGTTTGAAGCTTTCTTT. It encodes CASTATGFEAFF.

The CDR3, as DNA: TGTGCCAGCAGAACGGGACGGGGGAACTATGGCTACACCTTC. Its protein product is CASRTGRGNYGYTF. This chain connects TRBV11-2 to TRBJ1-2, with D possibly being TRBD1 (5 bases). Germline loops: CDR1 SGHAT, CDR2 FQNNGV. V shed 6 bases and J shed 2 bases, with 13 bases lying between them. The CDR3 is 14 amino acids.

The rearrangement uses TRBV5-8 and TRBJ1-2, with 9 bases aligning to TRBD1. The V and J ends lost 7 bases and 7 bases, in that order; junction bases with no gene match: 8. Per germline, CDR1 SGHTS and CDR2 YDEGEE. The CDR3 runs 13 residues. The DNA for the CDR3 is TGTGCCAGCGGAAACAGGGGGCCCCTTGGCTACACCTTC. Its protein product is CASGNRGPLGYTF.

The gene calls are TRBV28 and TRBJ1-5; unclear D gene. The ends were cut back, 5 bases at V and 0 bases at J, with 11 bases in the middle. CDR3 size: 15 residues. Looked up from germline, CDR1 is MDHEN and CDR2 is SYDVKM. Written as DNA, the CDR3 is TGTGCCAGCAGTCCCCCCCTCCATAGCAATCAGCCCCAGCATTTT. Translated: CASSPPLHSNQPQHF.

This clone was seen just once. This sequence joins TRBV2 and TRBJ2-7, with D perhaps TRBD1 or TRBD2 (5 bases each). V lost 8 bases, J lost 2 bases, and 16 bases lay in between. The germline V gene has CDR1 SNHLY and CDR2 FYNNEI. The CDR3 has 14 residues. CDR3 coding DNA: TGTGCCAGCGGAGGAAGGGGAACAGCCTACGAGCAGTACTTC. Translation gives CASGGRGTAYEQYF.

This chain joins TRBV19 and TRBJ1-1, with D maybe TRBD1 (6 bases). The CDR3 consists of 13 residues. Germline V lookup: CDR1 LNHDA, CDR2 SQIVND (reference sequence). The germline V and J ends were trimmed by 7 bases and 4 bases, with 13 bases remaining between them. CDR3 in DNA: TGTGCCAGTACCCAGGGGCGGTTCACTGAAGCTTTCTTT. This encodes CASTQGRFTEAFF. Full variable domain (rest looked up from reference TRBV19 and TRBJ1-1): DGGITQSPKYLFRKEGQNVTLSCEQNLNHDAMYWYRQDPGQGLRLIYYSQIVNDFQKGDIAEGYSVSREKKESFPLTVTSAQKNPTAFYLCASTQGRFTEAFFGQGTRLTVV.

This clone was counted once. The chain has TRBV6-5 and TRBJ1-6; D gene ambiguous. CDR3 size: 13 residues. The germline V gene encodes CDR1 MNHEY and CDR2 SVGAGI. Trimming took 4 bases from V and 11 from J, leaving 12 bases between them. The CDR3 here is CASSLGRAAPLHF. CDR3 DNA sequence: TGTGCCAGCAGTTTGGGGAGGGCGGCACCCCTCCACTTT.

This clone is a singleton in its sample. The chain combines TRBV7-6 with TRBJ2-7, with 12 nucleotides matching TRBD2. With V trimmed by 5 bases and J by 6 bases, 11 bases remained unmatched. The CDR3 contains 16 residues. Germline V gene sequence: CDR1 SGHVS, CDR2 FNYEAQ. CDR3 protein: CASSLRLAGASGEQYF. The CDR3 DNA sequence: TGTGCCAGCAGCCTCAGACTAGCGGGAGCGTCCGGCGAGCAGTACTTC.

The chain recombines TRBV18 with TRBJ1-1; D not resolved. The germline CDR1 and CDR2 sequences are KGHSH and LQKENI. The CDR3 loop spans 12 amino acids. The V end lost 5 bases, the J end lost 5 bases, and 9 bases lay between the germline ends. CDR3 in amino acids: CASSGRWTEAFF. CDR3 nucleotide sequence: TGTGCCAGCTCAGGACGATGGACTGAAGCTTTCTTT.

V is TRBV29-1 and J is TRBJ1-1; D remains ambiguous. V lost 0 bases and J 4 bases, leaving 9 bases between the germline ends. The CDR3 has 13 amino acids. Per the germline V gene, CDR1 is SQVTM and CDR2 is ANQGSEA. The CDR3 region has the DNA TGCAGCGTTGAAGATCGGCGGATCACTGAAGCTTTCTTT. Translated, it gives CSVEDRRITEAFF.

The chain has TRBV15 and TRBJ1-1; TRBD1 matches at 7 bases. Germline loops: CDR1 LNHNV, CDR2 YYDKDF (reference sequence). V was clipped by 6 bases and J by 3 bases; unmatched bases: 7. The CDR3 consists of 14 residues. The CDR3 nucleotides read TGTGCCACCAGAGAGACAGGGAGGGACACTGAAGCTTTCTTT. Its protein is CATRETGRDTEAFF.

The chain joins TRBV28 to TRBJ2-5, with 9 bases fitting TRBD1. The J call is uncertain, as TRBJ2-7 better fits the DNA end. CDR3 length: 16 amino acids. The germline V gene encodes CDR1 MDHEN and CDR2 SYDVKM. The CDR3, as DNA: TGTGCCAGCAGACGAATACCGGGACAGGGAGACTACGAGCAGTACTTC. Protein sequence: CASRRIPGQGDYEQYF.

The chain joins TRBV10-1 to TRBJ2-2, with 10 bases lining up with TRBD2. The CDR3 is 15 residues long. The V segment lost 5 bases and the J segment 4 bases; nucleotides outside the gene matches: 4. The V gene's germline CDR1 is WNHNN and CDR2 SYGVQD (reference sequence). The CDR3, as DNA: TGCGCCAGCAGTTCCTGGACTAGCGGCACCGGGGAGCTGTTTTTT. This encodes CASSSWTSGTGELFF.

V gene TRBV27 combines with J gene TRBJ1-4; D gene uncertain. CDR1 and CDR2 from the germline V gene are MNHEY and SMNVEV (reference sequence). The CDR3 has 15 residues. V dropped 4 bases and J dropped 3 bases, with 12 bases sitting between them. Here the CDR3 reads CASSSYMRPNEKLFF. The CDR3 DNA is TGTGCCAGCAGTTCCTACATGCGACCTAATGAAAAACTGTTTTTT.

V gene TRBV11-2 combines with J gene TRBJ2-3; D is perhaps TRBD2 (5 bases). The CDR3 runs 15 residues. V lost 3 bases, J lost 0 bases, and 10 bases lay in between. CDR1 is SGHAT, CDR2 FQNNGV, per germline. CDR3 nucleotide sequence: TGTGCCAGCAGCTTTTTTAGCGTCAGCACAGATACGCAGTATTTT. Its translation is CASSFFSVSTDTQYF.

The chain uses TRBV27 and TRBJ1-1, with D unresolved. CDR1 and CDR2 from the germline V gene are MNHEY and SMNVEV (reference sequence). The length of the CDR3 is 13 residues. With 3 bases removed from V and 5 bases from J, the gap between germline ends came to 10 bases. In DNA, the CDR3 is TGTGCCAGCAGTTTTAGATTGGGGACTGAAGCTTTCTTT. This codes for CASSFRLGTEAFF.

J is TRBJ1-1 and V is TRBV5-4, with D possibly being TRBD1 (5 bases). Trimming cost V 3 bases and J 5 bases, with 11 bases left between them. This CDR3 has 13 residues. CDR1 SGHNT and CDR2 YYREEE come from the germline V gene (reference sequence). This CDR3 is CASSSPRGTEAFF. CDR3 sequence (DNA): TGTGCCAGCAGCTCCCCTCGGGGGACTGAAGCTTTCTTT.

This clone was counted a few times. The chain has TRBV7-9 and TRBJ2-5, with 11 nucleotides matching TRBD1. Germline trimming cut 5 bases from V and 4 bases from J; bases unmatched to any gene: 6. The CDR3 contains 15 residues. Looked up from germline, CDR1 is SEHNR and CDR2 is FQNEAQ (reference sequence). DNA of the CDR3: TGTGCCAGCAGCCCGATAGGGACAGGGGGAGAGACCCAGTACTTC. It translates to CASSPIGTGGETQYF.

The chain combines TRBV27 with TRBJ2-2; 10 nucleotides match TRBD1. The V gene end was trimmed by 5 bases and the J gene end by 5 bases; junction bases not matched to a gene: 11. Per germline, CDR1 MNHEY and CDR2 SMNVEV (reference sequence). The CDR3 loop spans 17 amino acids. The CDR3 DNA reads as TGTGCCAGCAGTCCCTCGACAGGGGGCGCCAGGACCGGGGAGCTGTTTTTT. Amino acid sequence: CASSPSTGGARTGELFF.

The genes are TRBV11-2 and TRBJ2-1; 7 bases match TRBD1. Germline CDR1 is SGHAT and CDR2 is FQNNGV. Trimming took 3 bases from V and 1 from J; bases not matched to a gene: 12. The length of the CDR3 is 18 residues. Here the CDR3 DNA reads TGTGCCAGCAGCTTTCTGGGTAGGGGGCTTTGGTCCTACAATGAGCAGTTCTTC. Protein sequence: CASSFLGRGLWSYNEQFF.

The V gene is TRBV7-6, the J gene TRBJ2-3; TRBD1 agrees at 8 bases. Germline loops: CDR1 SGHVS, CDR2 FNYEAQ. This CDR3 is 16 amino acids long. The trim removed 2 bases at V and 2 bases at J, leaving 6 bases unmatched. CDR3 bases: TGTGCCAGCAGCTTATTTGACAGGGGCGCCACAGATACGCAGTATTTT. This translates into CASSLFDRGATDTQYF.

The CDR3 reads CASSEPHSLPGQGITDTQYF. In DNA, the CDR3 is TGCGCCAGCAGTGAGCCCCATTCCTTACCGGGACAGGGGATTACAGATACGCAGTATTTT. The V call is TRBV10-2, the J call TRBJ2-3; 10 positions agree with TRBD1. This CDR3 is built from 20 residues. From germline, CDR1 is WSHSY and CDR2 SAAADI. The V gene end was trimmed by 2 bases and the J gene end by 3 bases; junction bases not matched to a gene: 17.

This sequence joins TRBV4-1 and TRBJ2-7; a weak D match, TRBD1 (5 bases). Germline V CDR1 and CDR2: MGHRA, YSYEKL. The CDR3 has 16 residues. V lost 1 base, J lost 0 bases, and 13 bases lay in between. CDR3 residues: CASSQVDTRSSYEQYF. As DNA, the CDR3 is TGCGCCAGCAGCCAAGTGGACACCCGAAGCTCCTACGAGCAGTACTTC.

This clone was recorded only once. The V and J genes are TRBV29-1 and TRBJ2-5; D is ambiguous. The CDR3 has 13 residues. Trimming pared 2 bases from V and 3 bases from J, leaving 10 bases between. Germline V gives CDR1 SQVTM, CDR2 ANQGSEA. Here the CDR3 reads CSVELHRKETQYF. DNA of the CDR3: TGCAGCGTTGAACTCCACAGAAAAGAGACCCAGTACTTC.

The chain recombines TRBV6-5 with TRBJ1-3; D is perhaps TRBD1 (5 bases). CDR1 is MNHEY and CDR2 is SVGAGI in the germline V gene. V was trimmed by 10 bases and J by 0 bases, leaving 13 bases between them. CDR3 length: 14 amino acids. CDR3 sequence (DNA): TGTGCCACCCGACAGCCGTTCTCTGGAAACACCATATATTTT. It codes for CATRQPFSGNTIYF.

The J gene is TRBJ1-3, the V gene TRBV4-3, with D uncertain. The CDR3 has 16 amino acids. In germline, CDR1 is LGHNA, CDR2 YSLEER. The V end lost 1 base, the J end lost 0 bases, and 10 bases lay between the germline ends. CDR3 protein: CASSQGQLDSGNTIYF. CDR3 sequence (DNA): TGCGCCAGCAGCCAAGGGCAGCTAGACTCTGGAAACACCATATATTTT.

The chain carries TRBV6-6 and TRBJ2-7, with unresolved D. The ends were cut back, 7 bases at V and 2 bases at J, with 12 bases in the middle. The CDR3 loop spans 13 amino acids. The germline gives CDR1 MNHNY, CDR2 SVGAGI (reference sequence). CDR3 residues: CASTPGYTYEQYF. Here the CDR3 DNA reads TGTGCCAGCACCCCGGGTTACACCTACGAGCAGTACTTC.

V gene TRBV28 combines with J gene TRBJ2-2; possibly TRBD2 for D (6 bases). Germline lookup yields CDR1 MDHEN and CDR2 SYDVKM. This CDR3 contains 16 residues. Trimming left V 3 bases short and J 0 bases short, with 11 bases between. CDR3 in amino acids: CASSFGGIANTGELFF. CDR3 in DNA: TGTGCCAGCAGTTTTGGCGGGATCGCGAACACCGGGGAGCTGTTTTTT.

The chain combines TRBV9 with TRBJ1-2; D gene unclear. Trimming left V 4 bases short and J 0 bases short, with 16 bases between. The CDR3 is made up of 16 amino acids. Per germline, CDR1 SGDLS and CDR2 YYNGEE. CDR3 region: CASSPNAGWANYGYTF. DNA for the CDR3: TGTGCCAGCAGCCCCAACGCGGGCTGGGCTAACTATGGCTACACCTTC.